Following are 18 T cell receptor beta chains from one sample sequenced in a study of blood T cell repertoires in COVID-19. This table comes from immunoSEQ multiplex PCR, and its TCRdb copy is limited to in-frame clones, with some not included. The repertoire consists of under 250,000 clones, with approximately 83% occurring once and the leading ten covering less than 2.5%. Material for sequencing was peripheral blood. The receptor source for this set is a woman in her sixties with acute or convalescent COVID-19.

The V call is TRBV9, the J call TRBJ1-2; D call uncertain. The V and J ends lost 10 bases and 8 bases respectively, with 6 bases between them. The CDR3 contains 8 residues. The germline V gene has CDR1 SGDLS and CDR2 YYNGEE. The CDR3 nucleotides are TGTGCCGGTCAGGGCTACACCTTC. Its translation is CAGQGYTF.

CDR3 protein: CASSQTGGGYTF. CDR3 nucleotides: TGTGCCAGCAGCCAGACAGGGGGCGGCTACACCTTC. The chain combines TRBV5-4 with TRBJ1-2; 10 nucleotides match TRBD1. V lost 4 bases to trimming and J lost 8 bases; unmatched junction nucleotides: 2. CDR3 length equals 12 residues. Germline CDR1 reads SGHNT; CDR2 reads YYREEE (reference sequence).

J is TRBJ2-3 and V is TRBV19, with 13 bases fitting TRBD2. Germline values: CDR1 LNHDA, CDR2 SQIVND (reference sequence). The ends lost 4 bases at V and 4 bases at J; junction bases unmatched: 5. The CDR3 length is 16 residues. The CDR3 nucleotides are TGTGCCAGTAGTACCCTCGGACTAGCGGGGGCAGATACGCAGTATTTT. Its translation is CASSTLGLAGADTQYF. The whole variable domain, filled in from reference TRBV19 and TRBJ2-3, reads DGGITQSPKYLFRKEGQNVTLSCEQNLNHDAMYWYRQDPGQGLRLIYYSQIVNDFQKGDIAEGYSVSREKKESFPLTVTSAQKNPTAFYLCASSTLGLAGADTQYFGPGTRLTVL.

V is TRBV4-2 and J is TRBJ2-2, with 7 bases fitting TRBD2. The CDR3 contains 17 residues. Trimming took 4 bases from V and 7 from J; bases not matched to a gene: 15. The germline CDR1 and CDR2 sequences are LGHNA and YNFKEQ. Written as DNA, the CDR3 is TGTGCCAGCAGCCTATCGACGGCGGGGGACCCCCTCGGGGAGCTGTTTTTT. It is translated as CASSLSTAGDPLGELFF.

The chain recombines TRBV9 with TRBJ2-3, with 9 positions matching TRBD2. The trim removed 4 bases at V and 4 bases at J, leaving 10 bases unmatched. The germline gives CDR1 SGDLS, CDR2 YYNGEE. The CDR3 consists of 16 residues. CDR3 nucleotides: TGTGCCAGCAGCCCCCGGAGTAGCGGGGGTGCAGATACGCAGTATTTT. Amino acids: CASSPRSSGGADTQYF.

This clone turned up a few times. The chain is built from TRBV28 and TRBJ1-6; D perhaps matches TRBD1 (6 bases). V lost 3 bases to trimming and J lost 5 bases, with 8 bases between them. This CDR3 has 14 residues. The germline CDR1 and CDR2 sequences are MDHEN and SYDVKM. CDR3 nucleotides: TGTGCCAGCAGTTTCCAGGGGAATAATTCACCCCTCCACTTT. Translating gives CASSFQGNNSPLHF.

The chain recombines TRBV5-1 with TRBJ2-2; no definite D call. Looked up from germline, CDR1 is SGHRS and CDR2 is YFSETQ. This CDR3 contains 12 residues. V was cut by 4 bases and J by 5 bases, with 6 bases left in between. The CDR3 spells CASSPGTGELFF. DNA of the CDR3: TGCGCCAGCAGCCCCGGGACCGGGGAGCTGTTTTTT.

V is TRBV3-1 (or the pseudogene TRBV3-2) and J is TRBJ1-2, with D perhaps TRBD1 (6 bases). This CDR3 comprises 14 residues. Germline V gene lookup returns CDR1 LGHDT and CDR2 YNNKEL (reference sequence). Trimming removed 2 bases at V and 1 base at J, with 8 bases between. The CDR3, as DNA: TGTGCCAGCAGCCAACAGGGGATTAACTATGGCTACACCTTC. Protein: CASSQQGINYGYTF.

This CDR3 is CASSLDWDMLDEQYF. The CDR3 DNA reads TGTGCCAGCAGCTTAGACTGGGACATGTTGGACGAGCAGTACTTC. This rearrangement joins TRBV11-3 to TRBJ2-7, with D maybe TRBD1 (6 bases). V was cut by 0 bases and J by 5 bases, with 14 bases left in between. The germline V gene has CDR1 SGHNT and CDR2 YENEEA. The CDR3 contains 15 residues.

The J gene is TRBJ1-2, the V gene TRBV30; TRBD1 might be the D (6 bases). Per the germline V gene, CDR1 is GTSNPN and CDR2 is SVGIG (reference sequence). This CDR3 is built from 12 residues. The V end was cut by 4 bases, the J end by 6 bases, with 12 bases between. The CDR3 region is CAWTTGKHGYTF. DNA of the CDR3: TGTGCCTGGACTACAGGGAAGCATGGCTACACCTTC.

J is TRBJ1-1 and V is TRBV11-3, with a possible D match to TRBD1 (5 bases). V gave up 5 bases and J gave up 10 bases, with 17 bases separating them. The CDR3 is 13 residues long. The germline CDR1 and CDR2 sequences are SGHNT and YENEEA. CDR3 amino acids: CASSPGGGNRAFF. The CDR3 DNA is TGTGCCAGCAGCCCCGGTGGGGGGAATCGAGCTTTCTTT.

This clone has more than one count but fewer than ten. The CDR3 here is CASSDTGVAGANVLTF. The CDR3 bases are TGTGCCAGCAGTGATACCGGGGTCGCTGGGGCCAACGTCCTGACTTTC. The chain has TRBV2 and TRBJ2-6; a possible D gene is TRBD2 (5 bases). V gave up 3 bases and J gave up 2 bases, with 11 bases separating them. This CDR3 spans 16 amino acids. Per the germline V gene, CDR1 is SNHLY and CDR2 is FYNNEI.

The V gene is TRBV29-1, the J gene TRBJ1-1; a weak D match, TRBD1 (5 bases). The CDR3 extends over 11 amino acids. V was clipped by 3 bases and J by 10 bases, with 12 bases between them. Germline CDR1 and CDR2: SQVTM and ANQGSEA. CDR3 bases: TGCAGCGTTGAGGTGGACATGGGAGCTTTCTTT. It yields the protein CSVEVDMGAFF.

The V and J genes are TRBV3-1 (or the pseudogene TRBV3-2) and TRBJ1-3, with D possibly being TRBD1 (5 bases). The CDR3 has 19 residues. V was trimmed by 1 base and J by 6 bases, leaving 25 bases between them. CDR1 and CDR2 from the germline V gene are LGHDT and YNNKEL (reference sequence). CDR3 coding DNA: TGTGCCAGCAGCCAAGGGGGCGGAGGGCAGGGTGTTTTTGAAAACACCATATATTTT. It encodes CASSQGGGGQGVFENTIYF.

The V and J genes are TRBV12-3 or TRBV12-4 and TRBJ1-2, with D unclear. The CDR3 length is 12 residues. With 1 base removed from V and 8 bases from J, the gap between germline ends came to 8 bases. CDR3 amino acids: CASSLDPQGYTF. The DNA for the CDR3 is TGTGCCAGCAGTTTAGACCCCCAGGGCTACACCTTC.

The chain couples TRBV5-6 to TRBJ1-1; D remains ambiguous. Germline CDR1 is SGHDT and CDR2 is YYEEEE. CDR3 size: 14 residues. With 0 bases removed from V and 0 bases from J, the gap between germline ends came to 6 bases. The CDR3 DNA is TGTGCCAGCAGCTTGGTTCAGGTGAACACTGAAGCTTTCTTT. This codes for CASSLVQVNTEAFF. The complete variable domain, with remaining parts taken from reference TRBV5-6 and TRBJ1-1, reads DAGVTQSPTHLIKTRGQQVTLRCSPKSGHDTVSWYQQALGQGPQFIFQYYEEEERQRGNFPDRFSGHQFPNYSSELNVNALLLGDSALYLCASSLVQVNTEAFFGQGTRLTVV.

CDR3 nucleotide sequence: TGTGCCAGCAAAATCGGGGGGCAGGGTGGTCTGGAGACCCAGTACTTC. It specifies CASKIGGQGGLETQYF. The rearrangement joins TRBV27 to TRBJ2-5; maybe TRBD2 (7 bases). Per the germline V gene, CDR1 is MNHEY and CDR2 is SMNVEV (reference sequence). V was shortened by 7 bases and J by 5 bases, with 23 bases between the two germline ends. The CDR3 spans 16 residues.

This clone has a handful of counts. V usage is TRBV4-2 and J usage is TRBJ2-1; 10 nucleotides line up with TRBD2. J was trimmed by 4 bases and V by 4 bases; bases with no gene match: 4. The CDR3 is 15 amino acids. The germline gives CDR1 LGHNA, CDR2 YNFKEQ. The CDR3 sequence is CASSPGTSDYNEQFF. CDR3 bases: TGTGCCAGCAGCCCTGGGACTAGCGATTACAATGAGCAGTTCTTC.